Listed below are T cell receptor beta chains from one sample, sequenced in a study of cytomegalovirus exposure and HLA in healthy donors. Assay: immunoSEQ multiplex PCR; the TCRdb copy retains only in-frame clones and omits some. The sample includes around 130,000 clones, 65% to 90% of them seen just once. The specimen sequenced was PBMCs. These receptors all come from a woman between 35 and 50 years old in good health and CMV-seronegative. Both conserved end residues are part of each CDR3. Each record gives: CDR3 DNA, CDR3 protein, D gene, V gene, J gene, CDR3 length, clone size. A D gene is named only where the DNA matches it firmly. Some rows have no size entry. The others give once, few or many, or a class for an expanded clone.

TGTGCCAGCAGAAGCCAACCCTACAATGAGCAGTTCTTC	CASRSQPYNEQFF	.	TRBV2	TRBJ2-1	13	.
TGTGCTAGTGGTTATACTAGCGGGGAGGTGGGGTCCTACAATGAGCAGTTCTTC	CASGYTSGEVGSYNEQFF	TRBD2	TRBV12-5	TRBJ2-1	18	.
TGCGCCAGCAGCCAAGAGCGAGGGGGAACTAGCGGGAGGGCTGGGGTCATTCAGTACTTC	CASSQERGGTSGRAGVIQYF	TRBD2	TRBV4-3	TRBJ2-4	20	.
TGTGCCAGTAGAATGGGTATCGGACAGGACAACACTGAAGCTTTCTTT	CASRMGIGQDNTEAFF	TRBD1	TRBV19	TRBJ1-1	16	.
TGCGCCAGCAGCTCGACTAGCGGAGTCTCCTACGAGCAGTACTTC	CASSSTSGVSYEQYF	TRBD2	TRBV5-1	TRBJ2-7	15	.
TGTGCCAGCACCCTGGACAGCCCGCAGGACACGCAGTATTTT	CASTLDSPQDTQYF	.	TRBV11-2	TRBJ2-3	14	.
TGTGCCAGCAGTGACTCCCTCCTCAATGAGCAGTTCTTC	CASSDSLLNEQFF	.	TRBV6-4	TRBJ2-1	13	few
TGTGCCAGCAGCCGAACACTAGCGGGAGACGATGAGCAGTTCTTC	CASSRTLAGDDEQFF	TRBD2	TRBV11-3	TRBJ2-1	15	.
TGTGCCAGCAGCGTCCCGGGGTTTGGCTACACCTTC	CASSVPGFGYTF	.	TRBV11-2	TRBJ1-2	12	.
TGTGCCTGGGTACCGGGACAGGGGAACCAAGAGACCCAGTACTTC	CAWVPGQGNQETQYF	TRBD1	TRBV30	TRBJ2-5	15	.
TGTGCCAGTAGTATAGCCCGGGAAGCTTTCTTT	CASSIAREAFF	.	TRBV19	TRBJ1-1	11	.
TGTGCCAGCAAAAAAATATGGCTAGCGGGAGACTACGAGCAGTACTTC	CASKKIWLAGDYEQYF	TRBD2	TRBV27	TRBJ2-7	16	once
TGTGCCAGCAGTTTACCAGGTTTCTACGAGCAGTACTTC	CASSLPGFYEQYF	.	TRBV28	TRBJ2-7	13	.
TGTGCCAGTAGTATCTCAGGACTAGCGGGCCAAATAAGCGGAGAGACCCAGTACTTC	CASSISGLAGQISGETQYF	TRBD2	TRBV19	TRBJ2-5	19	.
TGTGCCAGCAGGGTGGACAGGGGAGGGAACGAGCAGTACTTC	CASRVDRGGNEQYF	TRBD1	TRBV6-1	TRBJ2-7	14	few
TGTGCCTGGTTGGGACAGGGTTTCGTTGGCTACACCTTC	CAWLGQGFVGYTF	TRBD1	TRBV30	TRBJ1-2	13	.
TGTGCCAGCGGCCGAACAGGGTACGGCTATGGCTACACCTTC	CASGRTGYGYGYTF	.	TRBV19	TRBJ1-2	14	.